This TCR beta chain is drawn from a study of T cell clonotyping in hematopoietic cell transplantation. Overall study: Recipients' pretransplant samples followed cytoreduction.

This sample's time point: recipient sample about 28 days before transplant, after cytoreduction. TCRdb keeps only in-frame clones here, not all; method: immunoSEQ multiplex PCR. The sample has about 29,000 clones, over 65% seen once. The source of this sequence is a woman aged 25 to 39 with chronic myeloid leukemia. Some clones in this sample may be carry-over from other donors' samples. Sequencing was performed on peripheral blood mononuclear cells, taken before stem cell transplant.

CDR3 nucleotides: TGTGCCAGCACCAAAATGGCTCTTGGAAACACCATATATTTT. Its translation is CASTKMALGNTIYF. The rearrangement joins TRBV7-8 to TRBJ1-3; no clear D gene. CDR1 is SGHVS and CDR2 is FQNEAQ in the germline V gene. Between the trimmed V and J ends, which lost 7 bases and 3 bases, there was a span of 13 bases. The CDR3 loop spans 14 amino acids.